Below are 30 T cell receptor beta chains sequenced from a single sample in a study of human T cells and chemical hapten exposure. Sample time point: healthy volunteer bleed at 6 weeks. Whole blood that had not been fractionated was the source of extracted total RNA. TCRdb reanalysed the RACE reads using MiXCR and keeps one entry per CDR3 protein. The sample has some 65,000 distinct CDR3 sequences, about 6.5% seen once; the top ten hold 3% to 4%. Sequencing was carried out using whole blood. The receptor source for this set is a female donor in good health. Some clones in this sample may be carry-over from other donors' samples.

The chain uses TRBV4-2 and TRBJ1-5; D remains unclear. V gave up 1 base and J gave up 6 bases, with 16 bases separating them. Germline V gene data show CDR1 as LGHNA and CDR2 as YNFKEQ. The CDR3 is 16 amino acids. The CDR3 DNA is TGTGCCAGCAGCCAAGGGGCCGCGGGAAACGGTCAGCCCCAGCATTTT. Encoded protein: CASSQGAAGNGQPQHF.

The chain couples TRBV29-1 to TRBJ1-1; D perhaps matches TRBD1 (5 bases). Trimming stripped 5 bases from V and 3 bases from J, with 13 bases between. CDR3 size: 13 residues. CDR1 SQVTM and CDR2 ANQGSEA come from the germline V gene. In DNA, the CDR3 is TGCAGCGTTAAAAGGGGCAGGGACACTGAAGCTTTCTTT. The encoded protein is CSVKRGRDTEAFF.

In its sample, this clonotype was seen many times. This chain uses TRBV28 with TRBJ2-1, with D perhaps TRBD1 (5 bases). Germline V gives CDR1 MDHEN, CDR2 SYDVKM. Trimming pared 7 bases from V and 0 bases from J, leaving 16 bases between. There are 16 residues in the CDR3. CDR3: CASKKVQGSSYNEQFF. CDR3 DNA: TGTGCCAGCAAGAAAGTTCAGGGAAGCTCCTACAATGAGCAGTTCTTC.

This clonotype was counted ten times or more. This sequence joins TRBV20-1 and TRBJ2-1, with D perhaps TRBD2 (6 bases). CDR3 size: 13 residues. V lost 7 bases to trimming and J lost 0 bases, with 10 bases between them. Germline lookup yields CDR1 DFQATT and CDR2 SNEGSKA (reference sequence). The CDR3 DNA follows: TGCAGTGTTCCGGAGGGCTCCTACAATGAGCAGTTCTTC. Translating it yields CSVPEGSYNEQFF.

The chain combines TRBV20-1 with TRBJ1-5, with D maybe TRBD1 (6 bases). CDR3 size: 16 residues. CDR1 and CDR2 (germline): DFQATT, SNEGSKA (reference sequence). V was cut by 0 bases and J by 4 bases, with 16 bases left in between. CDR3 nucleotides: TGCAGTGCTAGAGATATTAGGCAGGGGATTAATCAGCCCCAGCATTTT. It encodes CSARDIRQGINQPQHF.

The chain couples TRBV12-3 or TRBV12-4 to TRBJ1-1; D not resolved. Deletions cut 2 bases from V and 1 base from J, with 5 bases between. This CDR3 has 13 residues. The CDR3 DNA reads TGTGCCAGCAGTTTAAGTTGGAACACTGAAGCTTTCTTT. Protein product: CASSLSWNTEAFF.

This clonotype appeared a few times. This chain uses TRBV28 with TRBJ1-1; D may be TRBD1 (6 bases). The CDR3 runs to 13 residues. Germline assignment: CDR1 MDHEN and CDR2 SYDVKM. V lost 7 bases and J lost 1, with 10 bases in between. CDR3 sequence reads: CASTGQPNTEAFF. The CDR3 DNA reads TGTGCCAGCACAGGACAGCCGAACACTGAAGCTTTCTTT.

This clonotype has a count of ten or more. The chain combines TRBV12-3 or TRBV12-4 with TRBJ2-7, with 7 bases aligning to TRBD1. Germline trimming cut 6 bases from V and 7 bases from J; bases unmatched to any gene: 6. This CDR3 is 12 amino acids long. The DNA for the CDR3 is TGTGCCAGCAGAACAGGGGTGGGGGAGCAGTACTTC. Translation: CASRTGVGEQYF.

V usage is TRBV28 and J usage is TRBJ2-7; 10 bases agree with TRBD1. Losses at the gene ends were 5 bases for V and 6 bases for J; bases not matched to a gene: 10. The germline CDR1 and CDR2 sequences are MDHEN and SYDVKM. This CDR3 is built from 15 residues. CDR3 in amino acids: CASSRAGQGLIEQYF. The DNA for the CDR3 is TGTGCCAGCAGTCGAGCGGGACAGGGGCTTATCGAGCAGTACTTC.

This clonotype has a count of ten or more. The chain employs TRBV7-2 and TRBJ2-5, with D tentatively TRBD2 (5 bases). This CDR3 contains 15 residues. From germline, CDR1 is SGHTA and CDR2 FQGNSA. V lost 4 bases to trimming and J lost 1 base, with 13 bases between them. In DNA, the CDR3 is TGTGCCAGCAGCTGGCCGGGATTCACCCAAGAGACCCAGTACTTC. Its protein product is CASSWPGFTQETQYF.

This clonotype was counted between two and nine times. The junction shows a germline mismatch at one end, possibly a read error. V usage is TRBV2 and J usage is TRBJ2-1, with 8 bases matching TRBD2. Germline CDR1 and CDR2: SNHLY and FYNNEI. The CDR3 is made up of 14 amino acids. DNA for the CDR3: TGTGCCAGCAGAGAAGGACTAGCAGCTTACGAGCAGTTCTTC. It is translated as CASREGLAAYEQFF.

This clonotype was counted ten times or more. The J gene is TRBJ2-3, the V gene TRBV29-1; D is ambiguous. Germline lookup yields CDR1 SQVTM and CDR2 ANQGSEA. V was pared by 4 bases and J by 2 bases, with 7 bases between. The CDR3 spans 12 residues. DNA for the CDR3: TGCAGCGTTGGCCAGGCCACAGATACGCAGTATTTT. This sequence encodes CSVGQATDTQYF.

This chain joins TRBV5-1 and TRBJ2-3; D remains unclear. CDR1 is SGHRS and CDR2 is YFSETQ in the germline V gene. The V and J ends lost 3 bases and 4 bases respectively, with 12 bases between them. CDR3 length: 14 residues. The CDR3 here is CASSSDHGADTQYF. CDR3 nucleotide sequence: TGCGCCAGCAGCTCGGACCATGGAGCAGATACGCAGTATTTT.

The rearrangement uses TRBV3-1 and TRBJ2-7; TRBD2 matches 12 bases. The V and J ends lost 0 bases and 5 bases, in that order; junction bases with no gene match: 5. This CDR3 has 16 residues. Germline V gene sequence: CDR1 LGHDT, CDR2 YNNKEL (reference sequence). The CDR3 reads CASSQDSSGRADEQYF. The CDR3 nucleotides read TGTGCCAGCAGCCAAGACTCTAGCGGGAGGGCCGACGAGCAGTACTTC.

The V and J genes are TRBV5-1 and TRBJ1-1; D gene unclear. The germline V gene encodes CDR1 SGHRS and CDR2 YFSETQ. There are 13 residues in the CDR3. Deletions cut 1 base from V and 5 bases from J, with 9 bases between. CDR3 in amino acids: CASSLRGWTEAFF. The CDR3 DNA reads as TGCGCCAGCAGCTTGCGAGGGTGGACTGAAGCTTTCTTT.

This clonotype was counted many times. The chain couples TRBV6-2 or TRBV6-3 to TRBJ1-1; tentative D call: TRBD1 (5 bases). Germline V gene sequence: CDR1 MNHEY, CDR2 SVGEGT. The CDR3 sequence is 15 residues long. Trimming pared 2 bases from V and 3 bases from J, leaving 13 bases between. The CDR3 is CASSYQRGKDTEAFF. The CDR3 DNA sequence: TGTGCCAGCAGTTACCAGAGGGGAAAGGACACTGAAGCTTTCTTT.

This rearrangement joins TRBV20-1 to TRBJ2-5; TRBD2 is a possible D gene (5 bases). The V gene lost 6 bases and the J gene lost 7 bases, with 18 bases spanning the gap. Looked up from germline, CDR1 is DFQATT and CDR2 is SNEGSKA (reference sequence). This CDR3 is built from 13 residues. CDR3 protein: CSADTGKVGTQYF. DNA for the CDR3: TGCAGTGCCGACACGGGGAAAGTTGGGACCCAGTACTTC.

The chain joins TRBV6-2 or TRBV6-3 to TRBJ1-1; the match to TRBD1 covers 9 bases. There are 15 residues in the CDR3. CDR1 MNHEY and CDR2 SVGEGT come from the germline V gene. V was clipped by 1 base and J by 5 bases; unmatched bases: 5. The CDR3 region has the DNA TGTGCCAGCAGTTACTGGGGACAGGGAAGTACTGAAGCTTTCTTT. This sequence encodes CASSYWGQGSTEAFF.

The chain links TRBV12-3 or TRBV12-4 to TRBJ2-2; D possibly corresponds to TRBD2 (5 bases). Deletions cut 5 bases from V and 8 bases from J, with 12 bases between. CDR3 size: 13 residues. The chain's CDR3 is CASSPGLGGELFF. The CDR3 DNA follows: TGTGCCAGCAGTCCAGGACTGGGGGGGGAGCTGTTTTTT.

Many counts were recorded for this clonotype. V usage is TRBV20-1 and J usage is TRBJ2-3; no clear D gene. CDR1 is DFQATT, CDR2 SNEGSKA, per germline (reference sequence). V lost 7 bases, J lost 2 bases, and 4 bases lay in between. The CDR3 totals 10 residues. In DNA form, the CDR3 reads TGCAGTGTAGTCACAGATACGCAGTATTTT. Encoded protein: CSVVTDTQYF.

This clonotype was recorded many times. The chain recombines TRBV6-4 with TRBJ2-6; a possible D gene is TRBD1 (5 bases). CDR3 length equals 16 residues. CDR1 is MRHNA and CDR2 is SNTAGT in the germline V gene. V was pared by 3 bases and J by 0 bases, with 9 bases between. The CDR3 region has the DNA TGTGCCAGCAGTGAGGACACAAACTCTGGGGCCAACGTCCTGACTTTC. It specifies CASSEDTNSGANVLTF.

This clonotype was detected ten times or more. The chain combines TRBV28 with TRBJ1-2; no firm D call. Germline V gene lookup returns CDR1 MDHEN and CDR2 SYDVKM. Trimming took 5 bases from V and 0 from J, leaving 10 bases between them. The CDR3 contains 14 residues. The CDR3 is CASSRTLANYGYTF. For the CDR3, the DNA is TGTGCCAGCAGTCGCACCTTAGCTAACTATGGCTACACCTTC.

This clonotype occurred many times. Mismatch with germline at one junction end may stem from a read error. The chain employs TRBV20-1 and TRBJ2-4; 8 bases match TRBD1. Germline V lookup: CDR1 DFQATT, CDR2 SNEGSKA (reference sequence). The CDR3 length is 14 residues. The CDR3 here is CSASPGQGKSIQYF. In DNA, the CDR3 is TGCAGTGCTAGCCCTGGACAGGGAAAAAGCATTCAGTACTTC.

In its sample, this clonotype was seen many times. This rearrangement joins TRBV19 to TRBJ2-7, with 10 bases that match TRBD2. The CDR3 runs to 14 residues. J gave up 7 bases and V 4 bases, and 7 bases lay outside the gene matches. Germline assignment: CDR1 LNHDA and CDR2 SQIVND (reference sequence). The CDR3 DNA reads as TGTGCCAGTAGTACTAGCGGGAGTCCTCATGAGCAGTACTTC. Amino acids: CASSTSGSPHEQYF. The whole variable domain, filled in from reference TRBV19 and TRBJ2-7, reads DGGITQSPKYLFRKEGQNVTLSCEQNLNHDAMYWYRQDPGQGLRLIYYSQIVNDFQKGDIAEGYSVSREKKESFPLTVTSAQKNPTAFYLCASSTSGSPHEQYFGPGTRLTVT.

There are a few counts of this clonotype. The chain has TRBV10-3 and TRBJ2-7, with D unclear. The CDR3 sequence is 14 residues long. Trimming stripped 0 bases from V and 3 bases from J, with 9 bases between. Germline V gene data show CDR1 as ENHRY and CDR2 as SYGVKD. The CDR3 reads CAISESRTDYEQYF. The CDR3, as DNA: TGTGCCATCAGTGAGTCCAGAACAGACTACGAGCAGTACTTC.

This clonotype was detected many times. V and J are TRBV20-1 and TRBJ2-7; 8 nucleotides line up with TRBD2. J was trimmed by 1 base and V by 0 bases; bases with no gene match: 11. In germline, CDR1 is DFQATT, CDR2 SNEGSKA (reference sequence). This CDR3 has 17 residues. The CDR3 DNA sequence: TGCAGTGCTAGAGATATAGGACTAGCTTCGAGTTCCTACGAGCAGTACTTC. It codes for CSARDIGLASSSYEQYF.

This clonotype was counted only a few times. The J gene is TRBJ2-3, the V gene TRBV5-4; 7 positions match TRBD1. CDR1 SGHNT and CDR2 YYREEE come from the germline V gene (reference sequence). The CDR3 is 15 residues long. V dropped 4 bases and J dropped 0; count of bases not matched to a gene: 5. This chain's CDR3 is CASSTPTGSTDTQYF. The CDR3 DNA sequence: TGTGCCAGCAGCACACCGACAGGGAGCACAGATACGCAGTATTTT.

The rearrangement uses TRBV28 and TRBJ2-7, with 14 bases aligning to TRBD2. CDR1 MDHEN and CDR2 SYDVKM come from the germline V gene. Trimming took 6 bases from V and 9 from J; bases not matched to a gene: 13. The CDR3 contains 16 residues. CDR3 nucleotides: TGTGCCAGCAGGGGAACCGGGACTAGCGGGAGTAAGGTGCAGTACTTC. This codes for CASRGTGTSGSKVQYF.

The table lists this clonotype with many counts. The chain is built from TRBV12-3 or TRBV12-4 and TRBJ1-6, with 7 bases aligning to TRBD1. V trimming: 4 bases; J trimming: 10 bases; junction bases outside the gene matches: 13. This CDR3 is built from 16 residues. DNA for the CDR3: TGTGCCAGCAGTTATTATTCGGCAGGGGGAGACTCACCCCTCCACTTT. Its protein product is CASSYYSAGGDSPLHF.

In its sample, this clonotype was seen a few times. This chain links TRBV5-5 with TRBJ2-1; 7 positions agree with TRBD2. Per germline, CDR1 SGHKS and CDR2 YYEKEE (reference sequence). This CDR3 region has 17 residues. J was trimmed by 5 bases and V by 0 bases; bases with no gene match: 11. The CDR3 bases are TGTGCCAGCAGCTTGGGACCGGGACTAACGATTAACAATGAGCAGTTCTTC. Translated: CASSLGPGLTINNEQFF. Full variable domain (remainder filled in from reference TRBV5-5 and TRBJ2-1): DAGVTQSPTHLIKTRGQQVTLRCSPISGHKSVSWYQQVLGQGPQFIFQYYEKEERGRGNFPDRFSARQFPNYSSELNVNALLLGDSALYLCASSLGPGLTINNEQFFGPGTRLTVL.